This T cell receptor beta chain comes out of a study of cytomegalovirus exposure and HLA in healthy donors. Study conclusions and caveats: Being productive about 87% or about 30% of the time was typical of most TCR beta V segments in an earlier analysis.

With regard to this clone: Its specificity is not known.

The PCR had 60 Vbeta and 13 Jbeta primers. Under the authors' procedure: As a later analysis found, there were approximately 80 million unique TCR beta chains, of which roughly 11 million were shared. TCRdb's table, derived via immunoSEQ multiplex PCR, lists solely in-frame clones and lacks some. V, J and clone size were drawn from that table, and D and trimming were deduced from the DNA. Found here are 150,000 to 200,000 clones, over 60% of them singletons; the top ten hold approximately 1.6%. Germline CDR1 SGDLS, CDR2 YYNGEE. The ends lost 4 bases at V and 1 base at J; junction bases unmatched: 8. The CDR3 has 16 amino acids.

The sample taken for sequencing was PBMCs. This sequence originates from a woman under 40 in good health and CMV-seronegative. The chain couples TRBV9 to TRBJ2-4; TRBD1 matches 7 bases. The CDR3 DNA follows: TGTGCCAGCAGCCCAACAGGGGTTCTTGCCAAAAACATTCAGTACTTC. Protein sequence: CASSPTGVLAKNIQYF.